This T cell receptor beta chain was observed in a study of OX40 agonist ivuxolimab in advanced cancers. As for the study in general: Patients received ivuxolimab, an intravenous treatment, every 2 weeks at 0.01 to 10 mg/kg. Of the participants, approximately 36% had some prior anti-PD-1, anti-PD-L1 or anti-CTLA-4 therapy, which was allowed.

Measured with immunoSEQ multiplex PCR; TCRdb has only the in-frame clones, and not every one. The table has more than 65,000 clones, approximately 90% seen once. The CDR3 spans 16 residues. The germline V and J ends were trimmed by 0 bases and 1 base, with 9 bases remaining between them. Germline loops: CDR1 MNHNY, CDR2 SVGAGI (reference sequence). This clone appeared once. Antigen: not known. Study results and limitations: Averaging showed that CD8+ T cells had more expanded clones than CD4+ did.

The chain joins TRBV6-6 to TRBJ2-2; no clear D gene. Sequences were derived from CD4+ or CD8+ T cells sorted from blood, sampled in a trial of the OX40 agonist ivuxolimab. This receptor was identified in an adult with an advanced solid tumor such as melanoma, head and neck, liver or kidney cancer. CDR3 in amino acids: CASSYSQVQNTGELFF. The CDR3 nucleotides read TGTGCCAGCAGTTACTCTCAAGTCCAGAACACCGGGGAGCTGTTTTTT.